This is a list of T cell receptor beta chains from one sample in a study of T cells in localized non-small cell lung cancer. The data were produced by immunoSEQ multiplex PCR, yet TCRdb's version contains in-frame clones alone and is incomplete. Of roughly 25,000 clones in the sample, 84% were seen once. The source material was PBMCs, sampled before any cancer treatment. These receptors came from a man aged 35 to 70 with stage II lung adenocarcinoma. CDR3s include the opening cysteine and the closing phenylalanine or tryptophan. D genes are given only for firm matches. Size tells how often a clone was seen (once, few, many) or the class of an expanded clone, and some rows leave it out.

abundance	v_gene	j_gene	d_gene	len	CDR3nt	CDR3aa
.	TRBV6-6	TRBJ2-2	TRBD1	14	TGTGCCAGCAGGGGACAGGGAAGAACCGGGGAGCTGTTTTTT	CASRGQGRTGELFF
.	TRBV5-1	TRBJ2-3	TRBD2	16	TGCGCCAGCAGCTTGCTGGTAGCGGGGGGAACAGATACGCAGTATTTT	CASSLLVAGGTDTQYF
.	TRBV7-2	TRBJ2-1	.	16	TGTGCCAGCAGCTTAGCCGGGACTGGGCCCTACAATGAGCAGTTCTTC	CASSLAGTGPYNEQFF
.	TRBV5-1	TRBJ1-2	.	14	TGCGCCAGCAGCTTGAAGGGGCAGGACTATGGCTACACCTTC	CASSLKGQDYGYTF
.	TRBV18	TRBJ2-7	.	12	TGTGCCAGCTCCCCCAGCTCCTACGAGCAGTACTTC	CASSPSSYEQYF
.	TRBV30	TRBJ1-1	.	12	TGTGCCTGGAACAGGGCTTCCACTGAAGCTTTCTTT	CAWNRASTEAFF
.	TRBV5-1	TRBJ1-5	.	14	TGCGCCAGCAGCTTGGAGTCAGGTACTATGCCCCAGCATTTT	CASSLESGTMPQHF
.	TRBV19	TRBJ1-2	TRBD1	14	TGTGCCAGCAAACAGTCAGGGGGCGCAGGCGGCTACACCTTC	CASKQSGGAGGYTF
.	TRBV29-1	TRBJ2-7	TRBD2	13	TGCAGCGTTGTTGTGACGGGAGGGGACGAGCAGTACTTC	CSVVVTGGDEQYF
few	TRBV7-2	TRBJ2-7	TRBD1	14	TGTGCCAGCAGCTCCACGACAGGGGGCTACGAGCAGTACTTC	CASSSTTGGYEQYF
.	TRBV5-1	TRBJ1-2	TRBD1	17	TGCGCCAGCAGCTCTCACCTGAACAGGGGCGCTAACTATGGCTACACCTTC	CASSSHLNRGANYGYTF
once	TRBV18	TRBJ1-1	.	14	TGTGCCAGCTCAGCAAACAGGGTTGGCACTGAAGCTTTCTTT	CASSANRVGTEAFF
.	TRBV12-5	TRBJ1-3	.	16	TGTGCTAGTGGTTTGGAAGGGGACGTCTCTGGAAACACCATATATTTT	CASGLEGDVSGNTIYF
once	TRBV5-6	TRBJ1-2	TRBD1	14	TGTGCCAGCAGCTTCGGGACAGGGGATTATGGCTACACCTTC	CASSFGTGDYGYTF
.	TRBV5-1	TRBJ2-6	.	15	TGCGCCAGCAGCTTCTTCCAGGCTGGGGCCAACGTCCTGACTTTC	CASSFFQAGANVLTF
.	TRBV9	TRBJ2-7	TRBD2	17	TGTGCCAGCAGCGGGGGACTAGCGGAGCTGCCCTCCTACGAGCAGTACTTC	CASSGGLAELPSYEQYF
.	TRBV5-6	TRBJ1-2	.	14	TGTGCCAGCAGCCGGCCCTTGGTCACCTCTGGCTACACCTTC	CASSRPLVTSGYTF
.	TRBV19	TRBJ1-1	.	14	TGTGCCAGTAGGTCGGGGCCCAAGAACACTGAAGCTTTCTTT	CASRSGPKNTEAFF
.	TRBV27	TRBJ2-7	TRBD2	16	TGTGCCAGCACCTACAAACTAGCGGGCCTCCCCCACGAGCAGTACTTC	CASTYKLAGLPHEQYF
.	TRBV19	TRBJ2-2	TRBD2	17	TGTGCCAGTCGGAAGACAGCGGGGGGGCGATCCGCCGGGGAGCTGTTTTTT	CASRKTAGGRSAGELFF
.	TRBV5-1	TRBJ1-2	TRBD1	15	TGCGCCAGCACCGCAGGGGACAGCGCTAACTATGGCTACACCTTC	CASTAGDSANYGYTF
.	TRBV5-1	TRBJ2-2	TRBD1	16	TGCGCCAGCAGCTTGTCTTGGGACAGGGGGACCGGGGAGCTGTTTTTT	CASSLSWDRGTGELFF
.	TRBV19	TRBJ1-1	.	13	TGTGCCAGCGTGGGCTTTTTGAACACTGAAGCTTTCTTT	CASVGFLNTEAFF
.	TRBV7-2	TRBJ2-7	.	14	TGTGCCAGCAGCTCAAGGGGAGTTAACTACGAGCAGTACTTC	CASSSRGVNYEQYF
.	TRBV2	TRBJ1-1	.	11	TGTGCCAGCAGTGTCCGGCTTGAAGCTTTCTTT	CASSVRLEAFF
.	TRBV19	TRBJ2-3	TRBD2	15	TGTGCCAGCTCCTTAGCGGGACCTAGCACAGATACGCAGTATTTT	CASSLAGPSTDTQYF
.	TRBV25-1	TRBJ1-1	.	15	TGTGCCAGCAGTGACGGGGGGTCCCTGAACACTGAAGCTTTCTTT	CASSDGGSLNTEAFF
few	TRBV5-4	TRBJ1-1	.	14	TGTGCCAGCAGCTTGGACGGGGGTTACACTGAAGCTTTCTTT	CASSLDGGYTEAFF
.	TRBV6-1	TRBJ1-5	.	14	TGTGCCAGCAGTGAAGCGCGCGACTGGGAACCCCAGCATTTT	CASSEARDWEPQHF
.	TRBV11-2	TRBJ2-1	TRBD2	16	TGTGCCAGCAGCTTAGGACTAGCGGGGGCCCTCAATGAGCAGTTCTTC	CASSLGLAGALNEQFF
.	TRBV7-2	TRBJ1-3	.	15	TGTGCCAGCAGCACCGGACGGAACTCTGGAAACACCATATATTTT	CASSTGRNSGNTIYF
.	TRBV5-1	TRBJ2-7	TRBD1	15	TGCGCCAGCAGCGGTGGACAGGGGGGCTCCTACGAGCAGTACTTC	CASSGGQGGSYEQYF
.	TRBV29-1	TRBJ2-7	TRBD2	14	TGCAGCGTTGGGACTAGCGGGAGGAGCTACGAGCAGTACTTC	CSVGTSGRSYEQYF
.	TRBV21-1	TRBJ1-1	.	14	TGTGCCAGCAGGGGGGTATTGCCGAACACTGAAGCTTTCTTT	CASRGVLPNTEAFF
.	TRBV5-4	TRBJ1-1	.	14	TGTGCCAGCAGCTTGGTGCTTCGAGGGGAGGAAGCTTTCTTT	CASSLVLRGEEAFF
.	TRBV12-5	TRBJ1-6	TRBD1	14	TGTGCTAGTGGTTCGGGACAGGGTAATTCACCCCTCCACTTT	CASGSGQGNSPLHF
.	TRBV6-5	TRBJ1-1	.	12	TGTGCCAGCAGACGAGGGGATTTGGAAGCTTTCTTT	CASRRGDLEAFF
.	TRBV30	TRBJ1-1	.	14	TGTGCCTGGAGTCTATCCGGGGTCGTCGCTGAAGCTTTCTTT	CAWSLSGVVAEAFF
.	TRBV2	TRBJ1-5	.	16	TGTGCCAGCAGCGCCGAATCCGTTTATAGCAATCAGCCCCAGCATTTT	CASSAESVYSNQPQHF
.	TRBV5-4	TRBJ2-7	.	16	TGTGCCAGCAACAACCGTGGAGAGGCCGAGATCTACGAGCAGTACTTC	CASNNRGEAEIYEQYF
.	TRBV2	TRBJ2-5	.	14	TGTGCCAGCAGTGAAGGGACTAAGGAAGAGACCCAGTACTTC	CASSEGTKEETQYF
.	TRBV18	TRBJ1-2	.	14	TGTGCCAGCTCACCAAAAGGGCAGGGCTATGGCTACACCTTC	CASSPKGQGYGYTF